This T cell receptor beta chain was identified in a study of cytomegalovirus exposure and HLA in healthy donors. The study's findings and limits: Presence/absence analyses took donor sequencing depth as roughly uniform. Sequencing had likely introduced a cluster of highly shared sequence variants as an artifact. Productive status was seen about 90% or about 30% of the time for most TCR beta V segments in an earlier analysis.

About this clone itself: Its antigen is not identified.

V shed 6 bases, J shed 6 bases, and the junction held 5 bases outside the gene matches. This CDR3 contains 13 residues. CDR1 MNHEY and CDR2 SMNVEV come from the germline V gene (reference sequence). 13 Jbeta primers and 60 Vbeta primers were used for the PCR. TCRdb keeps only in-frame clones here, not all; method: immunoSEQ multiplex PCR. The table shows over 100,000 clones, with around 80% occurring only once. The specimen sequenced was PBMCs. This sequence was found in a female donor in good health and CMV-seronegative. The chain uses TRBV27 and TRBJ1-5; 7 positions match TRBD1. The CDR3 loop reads CASRRTGVQPQHF. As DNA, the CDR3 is TGTGCCAGCAGACGTACAGGGGTTCAGCCCCAGCATTTT.